This TCR beta chain stems from a study of Graves' ophthalmopathy and Graves' hyperthyroidism. Study information: By definition, stable hyperthyroidism involved no ophthalmopathy within 18 months of follow-up.

CDR3 length: 15 amino acids. V lost 3 bases to trimming and J lost 0 bases, with 9 bases between them. Germline V gene sequence: CDR1 LNHDA, CDR2 SQIVND (reference sequence). This clonotype was seen once. A read error may explain this, as a much larger clone is one base away. Amplification of the TCR beta CDR3 regions used RNA transcripts (as template). Following a first-round RT-PCR that used HTBI primers, a second-round multiplex PCR was carried out. TCRdb used MiXCR to reprocess the multiplex PCR reads, holding one entry per CDR3 protein. Seen here are over a million distinct CDR3 sequences, 35% to 45% observed once, and the top ten hold roughly 10%.

The receptor comes from an adult man with Graves' hyperthyroidism. Sequencing was performed on peripheral blood or thyroid tissue (not recorded which). V gene TRBV19 combines with J gene TRBJ1-5; D perhaps matches TRBD1 (5 bases). Here the CDR3 DNA reads TGTGCCAGTAGTATCAGCAGGGATAGCAATCAGCCCCAGCATTTT. Translating gives CASSISRDSNQPQHF.